This T cell receptor beta chain was captured by sequencing in a study of T cell responses to AZD1222 COVID-19 vaccine. From germline, CDR1 is SNHLY and CDR2 FYNNEI. V lost 2 bases and J lost 4, with 4 bases in between. This CDR3 region has 12 residues. Profiling relied on immunoSEQ multiplex PCR, and the TCRdb table lists in-frame clones only, not all of them. The data contain 65,000 to 85,000 clones, approximately 90% of them singletons. As concerns this clone: Antigen unknown.

Broader study findings: Samples come after the peak T cell response, not at day 14. Among spike-specific TCRs, nearly half reportedly target unmutated variant regions. CD4 TCRs associated with vaccination spanned spike, dominating at 160-218 and 743-854. Donors were chiefly white British, with a greater number of females, and clonal diversity was perhaps underestimated.

The clonotype originates from an adult who received the MenACWY meningococcal vaccine as a control. Source: peripheral blood, taken 28 days after the second dose of the MenACWY control vaccine. The rearrangement joins TRBV2 to TRBJ2-3; D remains ambiguous. CDR3 residues: CASSEWSDTQYF. The CDR3 region has the DNA TGTGCCAGCAGTGAATGGTCAGATACGCAGTATTTT.